The next 7 T cell receptor beta chains were all read from a single sample in a study of cytomegalovirus exposure and HLA in healthy donors. TCRdb's copy holds only in-frame clones and misses some; the assay was immunoSEQ multiplex PCR. Here the sample spans tens of thousands of clones, roughly 88% being singletons. Sequencing used PBMCs. The receptors were gathered from a man aged 30-40 years in good health and CMV-seronegative.

The J gene is TRBJ1-1, the V gene TRBV19; 8 bases line up with TRBD1. With 5 bases clipped from V and 1 base from J, the junction kept 9 bases outside the gene matches. The CDR3 length is 16 residues. Germline values: CDR1 LNHDA, CDR2 SQIVND (reference sequence). The CDR3 nucleotides read TGTGCCAGTAGTCGAAAGACAGGGGCCACGAACACTGAAGCTTTCTTT. Its translation: CASSRKTGATNTEAFF.

This sequence joins TRBV27 and TRBJ2-7; 7 bases are shared with TRBD1. Trimming at V came to 0 bases and at J to 0 bases, leaving 17 bases not matched to a gene. CDR1 and CDR2 from the germline V gene are MNHEY and SMNVEV (reference sequence). There are 20 residues in the CDR3. The CDR3 sequence is CASSLSKRGLVSLSSYEQYF. DNA of the CDR3: TGTGCCAGCAGTTTATCGAAGAGGGGGCTTGTTTCTCTTAGCTCCTACGAGCAGTACTTC.

The chain combines TRBV7-9 with TRBJ2-3; TRBD1 is a possible D gene (6 bases). Germline loops: CDR1 SEHNR, CDR2 FQNEAQ (reference sequence). Trimming cost V 5 bases and J 1 base, with 16 bases left between them. The CDR3 spans 16 residues. CDR3 amino acids: CASSPRRDTGTDTQYF. The CDR3, as DNA: TGTGCCAGCAGCCCGCGCCGGGACACAGGCACAGATACGCAGTATTTT.

This clone was seen a handful of times. The J gene is TRBJ2-5, the V gene TRBV7-9; 9 bases agree with TRBD1. The V gene's germline CDR1 is SEHNR and CDR2 FQNEAQ (reference sequence). The CDR3 loop spans 15 amino acids. With 3 bases clipped from V and 5 bases from J, the junction kept 7 bases outside the gene matches. This CDR3 is CASSFGDREGETQYF. CDR3 coding DNA: TGTGCCAGCAGCTTTGGGGACAGGGAAGGGGAGACCCAGTACTTC.

The V and J genes are TRBV5-1 and TRBJ2-3; maybe TRBD2 (6 bases). The germline gives CDR1 SGHRS, CDR2 YFSETQ. CDR3 length: 15 residues. Deletions cut 4 bases from V and 1 base from J, with 13 bases between. CDR3 amino acids: CASSQRGGGTDTQYF. The CDR3 region has the DNA TGCGCCAGCAGCCAAAGGGGCGGGGGCACAGATACGCAGTATTTT.

The chain has TRBV28 and TRBJ2-1; 16 nucleotides match TRBD2. In germline, CDR1 is MDHEN, CDR2 SYDVKM. With 3 bases clipped from V and 4 bases from J, the junction kept 0 bases outside the gene matches. The CDR3 runs to 16 residues. CDR3: CASSLGLAGGYNEQFF. DNA of the CDR3: TGTGCCAGCAGTTTGGGACTAGCGGGGGGGTACAATGAGCAGTTCTTC.

This clone was observed a few times. V gene TRBV6-1 combines with J gene TRBJ1-4; a possible D gene is TRBD1 (5 bases). Germline V lookup: CDR1 MNHNS, CDR2 SASEGT. V lost 2 bases, J lost 8 bases, and 12 bases lay in between. This CDR3 is built from 14 residues. CDR3 amino acids: CASSEQGSIEKLFF. The CDR3 DNA reads TGTGCCAGCAGTGAACAGGGAAGTATAGAAAAACTGTTTTTT.